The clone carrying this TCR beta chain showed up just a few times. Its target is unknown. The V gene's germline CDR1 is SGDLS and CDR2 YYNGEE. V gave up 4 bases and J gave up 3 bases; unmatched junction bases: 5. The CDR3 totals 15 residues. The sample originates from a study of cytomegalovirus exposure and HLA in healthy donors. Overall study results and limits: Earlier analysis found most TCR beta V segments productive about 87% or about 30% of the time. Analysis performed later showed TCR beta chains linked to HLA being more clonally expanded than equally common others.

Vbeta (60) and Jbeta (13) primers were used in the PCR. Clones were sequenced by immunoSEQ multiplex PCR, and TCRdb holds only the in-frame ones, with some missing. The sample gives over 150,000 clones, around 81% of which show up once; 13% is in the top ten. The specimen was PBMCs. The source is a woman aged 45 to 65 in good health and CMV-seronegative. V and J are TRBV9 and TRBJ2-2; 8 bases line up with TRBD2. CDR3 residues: CASSLRGGDTGELFF. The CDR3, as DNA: TGTGCCAGCAGCCTCCGGGGGGGCGACACCGGGGAGCTGTTTTTT.